The T cell receptor beta chain described here comes from a study of blood T cell repertoires in COVID-19. Whole-study context: Sample material is recorded as cDNA or gDNA derived from T cells, B-cell-depleted T cells, or PBMCs.

Recovered status in Cohort 3 required two negative PCRs, clearance, or symptom resolution. The length of the CDR3 is 13 residues. Germline CDR1 SGDLS, CDR2 YYNGEE. The ends were cut back, 3 bases at V and 3 bases at J, with 10 bases in the middle. As originally analysed: Reference gene primers were amplified, and this amplification served to estimate nucleated cell counts. The data were produced by immunoSEQ multiplex PCR, yet TCRdb's version contains in-frame clones alone and is incomplete. V, J and clone size reflect that table, while D and trimming were determined from the DNA. The sample shows 180,000 or so clones, about 84% of them seen only once.

The rearrangement joins TRBV9 to TRBJ2-7; D perhaps matches TRBD1 (6 bases). Sequencing used PBMCs or T cells enriched from blood (not recorded which). This sequence originates from a woman in her 30s who had recovered from COVID-19. CDR3 nucleotides: TGTGCCAGCAGCGCGATACAGGGCTACGAGCAGTACTTC. Its protein is CASSAIQGYEQYF. Full variable domain (outside the CDR3, taken from reference TRBV9 and TRBJ2-7): DSGVTQTPKHLITATGQRVTLRCSPRSGDLSVYWYQQSLDQGLQFLIQYYNGEERAKGNILERFSAQQFPDLHSELNLSSLELGDSALYFCASSAIQGYEQYFGPGTRLTVT.